These 5 T cell receptor beta chains came from one sample sequenced in a study of blood T cells in healthy people across ages. Primed by a sample-barcoded 5' primer and a J-beta primer mix, a second PCR proceeded for 7 to 11 cycles. TCRdb processed the 5' RACE reads anew with MiXCR; each CDR3 protein has one entry. Of hundreds of thousands of distinct CDR3 sequences in the sample, roughly 48% are singletons; the top ten hold around 15%. Sequencing input: blood. Source of these receptors: a man younger than 45 in good health.

This chain connects TRBV4-3 to TRBJ1-4; the match to TRBD1 covers 8 bases. Germline CDR1 is LGHNA and CDR2 is YSLEER. With 6 bases clipped from V and 4 bases from J, the junction kept 7 bases outside the gene matches. This CDR3 region has 15 residues. This CDR3 is CASRQQGADNEKLFF. The DNA of the CDR3 is TGCGCCAGCAGACAGCAGGGGGCCGATAATGAAAAACTGTTTTTT.

The chain is built from TRBV7-6 and TRBJ2-7; 7 bases agree with TRBD1. Germline loops: CDR1 SGHVS, CDR2 FNYEAQ. This CDR3 contains 15 residues. J gave up 2 bases and V 2 bases, and 6 bases lay outside the gene matches. CDR3 region: CASSLLQGPTYEQYF. CDR3 bases: TGTGCCAGCAGCTTATTACAGGGGCCCACCTACGAGCAGTACTTC.

This clonotype showed up just once. The J gene is TRBJ2-5, the V gene TRBV12-3 or TRBV12-4, with no clear D. The J call may be faulty, since TRBJ2-7 better matches the DNA end. CDR3 length: 13 residues. CDR3 DNA sequence: TGTGCCAGCAGTTCCGCCATGTACCTCGAGCAGTACTTC. This translates into CASSSAMYLEQYF.

The chain combines TRBV12-3 or TRBV12-4 with TRBJ1-1, with D possibly TRBD1 on 6 matching bases. The V gene lost 5 bases and the J gene lost 4 bases, with 14 bases spanning the gap. The length of the CDR3 is 14 residues. The CDR3 region has the DNA TGTGCCAGCAGTCCCACAGGGCAGAGCACTGAAGCTTTCTTT. Encoded protein: CASSPTGQSTEAFF.

This clonotype turned up a few times. This rearrangement joins TRBV20-1 to TRBJ1-2; 10 positions agree with TRBD1. After removal of 6 bases from V and 5 bases from J, the junction contained 18 bases not matched to a gene. Germline CDR1 is DFQATT and CDR2 is SNEGSKA (reference sequence). This CDR3 spans 17 amino acids. In DNA form, the CDR3 reads TGCAGTGCCTTAACAACCGGGACAGGGGTCTTCGGATATGGCTACACCTTC. Its translation: CSALTTGTGVFGYGYTF.